This T cell receptor (beta chain) was sequenced for a study of shared clonotypes between healthy human individuals (TCRdb year 2020). Regarding the study in general: A few men and a couple of women, aged 18 to 49 years, made up the cohort. For each donor, three plates each were used for CD4 naive and CD4 memory, two plates were used for CD8 naive, and one plate was used for CD8 memory. To estimate repertoire size and how much clonotypes are shared between individuals, the study performed deep sequencing of blood TCR repertoires from a few healthy adults. Different laboratories and diverse techniques were used to prepare libraries and sequence TCR repertoires, to increase sequencing depth and limit assay-specific biases. Each donor's leukapheresis produced roughly between about 0.8 and 10 billion PBMCs. Results and caveats for the whole study, not just this receptor: Naive subsets generally had larger estimated clonotype richness than memory subsets. Compared with non-shared clonotypes, clonotypes shared by all four sorted-subset donors had higher generation probabilities. When four donors were compared, the shared fraction of clonotypes was roughly 4.8% for naive CD4, approximately 3.5% for naive CD8, 2% to 2.5% for memory CD4, and 0.35% to 0.5% for memory CD8. Pairwise subsampling led to the expectation that sequencing depth would affect the degree of clonotype sharing among donors. The genetic and exposure-history diversity represented was limited by the small number of donors. Sampling was limited to blood, and TCR repertoires in tissue likely differ from TCR repertoires in blood. Even with the large sequencing depth, rarefaction of the sorted-subset datasets indicated that sequencing was incomplete.

About this clone: Its antigen is not yet known. The record has no base qualities; no much larger clone is one base away.

Donors were healthy HIV-negative adults with no recently reported acute infections or vaccinations. Every donor was a Caucasian adult residing in Nashville, Tennessee, USA. Magnetic negative selection was used to enrich CD4+ T cells, after which naive cells were positively selected on CD45RA and the negative fraction became the memory subset. After blood collection by leukapheresis, PBMCs were isolated using Ficoll-Histopaque density gradient centrifugation and then cryopreserved in the vapor phase of liquid nitrogen. Analytical flow cytometry was used to check the purity and quantity of each magnetically sorted T cell population. From each sorted fraction, genomic DNA was isolated and quantified by UV absorbance on a Nanodrop 2000c. CDR1 SGHDT and CDR2 YYEEEE were looked up in the germline V gene. Reading from cysteine to phenylalanine, the CDR3 counts 15 amino acids. The retained sequence is limited to the CDR3, 45 bases, with the frame set at the first base. V lost 0 bases and J lost 3 bases; the stretch between them is 10 bases long.

TCR CDR3 regions were amplified from genomic DNA by multiplex PCR using the deep immunoSEQ assay. Extracted genomic DNA from each cell subset was distributed evenly across all wells of several immunoSEQ 96-well plates, and each plate was treated as a replicate. Each replicate PCR for sorted subsets received about 180 ng genomic DNA, equal to tens of thousands of T cell genomes. The purified libraries were quantified using a Qubit 3.0 fluorometer, sized with a Bioanalyzer 2100, and then quantified again using the KAPA Library Quantification kit. A separate single-read 150-cycle Illumina NextSeq 550 flow cell was used to sequence each immunoSEQ 96-well plate. For the original study's pipeline: The immunoSEQ output contained only junctional sequences without quality scores, so filtering could not match that applied to full-length reads. Sequences were annotated with PyIR, a Python wrapper for IgBLAST v1.9, and V/J genes and CDR3 were assigned using IMGT germline references. Any read was removed if the V/J assignment was weak (E-value above 1e-6), the CDR3 was missing, or the read contained stop codons, out-of-frame junctions, or ambiguous translated residues. V3J clonotypes were defined as sequences sharing an identical inferred V gene, J gene, and CDR3 amino acid sequence. The percentage overlap between two repertoires was calculated by dividing the number of shared unique clonotypes by the size of the smaller repertoire. RTK rarefaction, the Chao1 estimator, and Recon v2.1 estimates of unobserved clonotypes were used to assess repertoire richness. Generation probabilities were computed with OLGA for all TCRbeta clonotypes obtained by the gDNA method from four donors. TCRdb stores this immuneACCESS table with in-frame sequences only. Part of the clones is absent; in the studies checked, under half of the shortfall reflects unresolved V genes, and no reason is known for the rest. D and trimming were read from the DNA, whereas the V and J calls and clone size are those reported in that table. A total of some 2,000,000 clones appear in this sample, 95% of them only once. The ten largest make up around 0.13% of the sample.

The source is a man younger than 35 in good health. Sequencing was performed on naive CD4+ T cells sorted from blood. Per the publication, the cell subset or site label means: CD45RA+ positively selected. The chain employs TRBV5-6 and TRBJ1-5; the D region possibly corresponds to TRBD1 (6 bases align). The CDR3 is CASSLAGANNQPQHF. The DNA is as follows: TGTGCCAGCAGCTTGGCAGGGGCCAACAATCAGCCCCAGCATTTT.